Listed here is a single T cell receptor (beta chain). This CDR3 has 15 amino acids. CDR1 is KGHSH and CDR2 is LQKENI in the germline V gene. V was pared by 6 bases and J by 7 bases, with 11 bases of the junction left unmatched. The record originates from a study of blood T cell repertoires in COVID-19. All enrollees were roughly 18 to 89 years old and from about 24 US areas. Authors' data handling: Amplified reference gene primers provided the basis for estimating nucleated cell counts. Only in-frame clones appear in the TCRdb table, and some are missing; sequencing was by immunoSEQ multiplex PCR. V, J and clone size reflect that table, while D and trimming were determined from the DNA. The top ten clones hold 2% to 2.5% of a sample with 250,000 to 300,000 clones, more than 70% of them seen once.

The sample comprised PBMCs or T cells enriched from blood (not recorded which). The sequence was collected from a woman aged 55-69 years in a cohort exposed to, infected with or recovered from COVID-19 (not recorded which). V usage is TRBV18 and J usage is TRBJ1-4; 7 bases line up with TRBD1. Here the CDR3 reads CASSFSGTAFEKLFF. CDR3 DNA: TGTGCCAGCTCGTTCTCCGGGACAGCCTTTGAAAAACTGTTTTTT.